The 4 T cell receptor beta chains listed next were all sequenced from one sample in a study of T cells in localized non-small cell lung cancer. TCRdb's table, derived via immunoSEQ multiplex PCR, lists solely in-frame clones and lacks some. The table shows about 17,000 clones, with 80% to 90% occurring only once. The sequencing here drew on peripheral blood, taken before any cancer treatment. These receptors originate from an older male donor with stage III lung adenocarcinoma.

The chain joins TRBV5-4 to TRBJ2-2; perhaps D is TRBD1 or TRBD2 (5 bases each). Per germline, CDR1 SGHNT and CDR2 YYREEE (reference sequence). Trimming took 9 bases from V and 2 from J, leaving 11 bases between them. This CDR3 spans 13 amino acids. CDR3 sequence: CATGTDNTGELFF. The CDR3 region has the DNA TGTGCCACCGGGACGGATAACACCGGGGAGCTGTTTTTT.

The chain recombines TRBV25-1 with TRBJ2-5; 8 positions agree with TRBD2. V lost 7 bases to trimming and J lost 2 bases; unmatched junction nucleotides: 9. Germline CDR1 is MGHDK and CDR2 is SYGVNS. This CDR3 has 15 amino acids. The CDR3 reads CASMDSGGAQETQYF. The CDR3 coding sequence is TGTGCCAGCATGGATTCCGGGGGGGCTCAAGAGACCCAGTACTTC. The variable domain in full, completed from reference TRBV25-1 and TRBJ2-5, reads EADIYQTPRYLVIGTGKKITLECSQTMGHDKMYWYQQDPGMELHLIHYSYGVNSTEKGDLSSESTVSRIRTEHFPLTLESARPSHTSQYLCASMDSGGAQETQYFGPGTRLLVL.

The gene calls are TRBV9 and TRBJ1-1, with 9 bases fitting TRBD1. The ends lost 5 bases at V and 4 bases at J; junction bases unmatched: 12. Germline V gives CDR1 SGDLS, CDR2 YYNGEE. The CDR3 runs 16 residues. The CDR3 nucleotides are TGTGCCAGCAGTACCGGGACAGGGTTTTTTGGCACTGAAGCTTTCTTT. This sequence encodes CASSTGTGFFGTEAFF. Variable domain in full (rest from reference TRBV9 and TRBJ1-1): DSGVTQTPKHLITATGQRVTLRCSPRSGDLSVYWYQQSLDQGLQFLIQYYNGEERAKGNILERFSAQQFPDLHSELNLSSLELGDSALYFCASSTGTGFFGTEAFFGQGTRLTVV.

The chain is built from TRBV7-3 and TRBJ2-6; either TRBD1 or TRBD2 may supply D (5 bases each). Trimming stripped 3 bases from V and 0 bases from J, with 21 bases between. The CDR3 length is 20 residues. Germline lookup yields CDR1 SGHTA and CDR2 FQGTGA. CDR3 nucleotides: TGTGCCAGCAGCTTGGGGACGGGGCAGGTCCTTAACTCTGGGGCCAACGTCCTGACTTTC. Amino acids: CASSLGTGQVLNSGANVLTF.